This T cell receptor (beta chain) was recorded in a study of shared clonotypes between healthy human individuals. Study-wide results and limits: Non-shared clonotypes were found to have lower generation probabilities than the clonotypes that were shared by all four of the sorted-subset donors.

V was pared by 2 bases and J by 0 bases, with 19 bases between. The germline V gene has CDR1 SGHRS and CDR2 YFSETQ. The CDR3 has 18 amino acids. Measured with immunoSEQ multiplex PCR; TCRdb has only the in-frame clones, and not every one. The sample yields some 2,100,000 clones, about 93% seen once. This clone was seen once. Its antigen is not known. Naive CD8 cells comprised CD45RO-negative, CCR7-positively selected cells, excluding terminally differentiated effector memory CD45RA+ cells. Donors included only healthy HIV-negative adults lacking recent acute infections or vaccinations. The sample was naive CD8+ T cells from PBMCs. The gene calls are TRBV5-1 and TRBJ2-3; weak D call: TRBD2 (5 bases). This clonotype was sampled from a man between 18 and 29 years old in good health. Some clones in this sample may be carry-over from other donors' samples. The CDR3 reads CASSFLPRRVGSTDTQYF. CDR3 DNA: TGCGCCAGCAGCTTCCTCCCTCGGCGGGTTGGGAGCACAGATACGCAGTATTTT. The full variable domain, rest sourced from reference TRBV5-1 and TRBJ2-3, is KAGVTQTPRYLIKTRGQQVTLSCSPISGHRSVSWYQQTPGQGLQFLFEYFSETQRNKGNFPGRFSGRQFSNSRSEMNVSTLELGDSALYLCASSFLPRRVGSTDTQYFGPGTRLTVL.